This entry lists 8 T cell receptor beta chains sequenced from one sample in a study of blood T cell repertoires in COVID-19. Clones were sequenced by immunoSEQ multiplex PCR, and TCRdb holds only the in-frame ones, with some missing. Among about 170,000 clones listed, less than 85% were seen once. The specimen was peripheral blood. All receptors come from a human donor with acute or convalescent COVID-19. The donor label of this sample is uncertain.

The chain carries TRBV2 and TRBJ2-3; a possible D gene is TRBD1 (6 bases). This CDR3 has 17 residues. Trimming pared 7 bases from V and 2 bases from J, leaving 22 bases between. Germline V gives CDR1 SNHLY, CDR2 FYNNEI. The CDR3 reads CASTKEAGDFITDTQYF. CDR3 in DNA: TGTGCCAGCACCAAGGAGGCAGGGGATTTTATCACAGATACGCAGTATTTT.

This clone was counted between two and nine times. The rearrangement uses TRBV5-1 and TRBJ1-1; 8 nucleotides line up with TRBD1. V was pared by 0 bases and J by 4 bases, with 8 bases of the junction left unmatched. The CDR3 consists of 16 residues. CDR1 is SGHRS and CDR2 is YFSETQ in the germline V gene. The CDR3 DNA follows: TGCGCCAGCAGCTTGGGTGGACAGGGCGGGGGCACTGAAGCTTTCTTT. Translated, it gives CASSLGGQGGGTEAFF.

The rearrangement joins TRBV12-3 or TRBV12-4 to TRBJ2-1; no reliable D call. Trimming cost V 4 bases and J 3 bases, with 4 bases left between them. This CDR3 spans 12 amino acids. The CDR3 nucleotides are TGTGCCAGCAGTTCTTACTACAATGAGCAGTTCTTC. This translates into CASSSYYNEQFF.

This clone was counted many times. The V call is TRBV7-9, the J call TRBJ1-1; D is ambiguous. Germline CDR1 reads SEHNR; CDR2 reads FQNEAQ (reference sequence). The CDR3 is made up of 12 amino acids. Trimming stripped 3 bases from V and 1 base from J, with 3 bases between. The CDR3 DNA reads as TGTGCCAGCAGCTTCAAGAACACTGAAGCTTTCTTT. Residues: CASSFKNTEAFF.

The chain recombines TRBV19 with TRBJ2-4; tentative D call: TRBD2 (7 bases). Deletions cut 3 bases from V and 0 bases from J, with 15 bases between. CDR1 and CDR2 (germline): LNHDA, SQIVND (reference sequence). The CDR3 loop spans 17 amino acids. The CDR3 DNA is TGTGCCAGTAGTATCCCGAAGGGGGGGCTAGCCAAAAACATTCAGTACTTC. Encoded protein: CASSIPKGGLAKNIQYF.

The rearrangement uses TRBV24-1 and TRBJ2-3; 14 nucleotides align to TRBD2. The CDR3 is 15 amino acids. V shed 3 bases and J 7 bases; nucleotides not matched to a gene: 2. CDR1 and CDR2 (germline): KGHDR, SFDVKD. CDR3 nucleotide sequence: TGTGCCACCAGTGATGGGACTAGCGGGGGATATACGCAGTATTTT. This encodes CATSDGTSGGYTQYF.

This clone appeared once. CDR3 region: CASSDWKRSGNTIYF. The CDR3 DNA is TGCGCCAGCAGTGACTGGAAGCGCTCTGGAAACACCATATATTTT. V and J are TRBV10-1 and TRBJ1-3; D is unclear. The CDR3 length is 15 residues. In germline, CDR1 is WNHNN, CDR2 SYGVQD (reference sequence). V lost 3 bases and J lost 0, with 9 bases in between.

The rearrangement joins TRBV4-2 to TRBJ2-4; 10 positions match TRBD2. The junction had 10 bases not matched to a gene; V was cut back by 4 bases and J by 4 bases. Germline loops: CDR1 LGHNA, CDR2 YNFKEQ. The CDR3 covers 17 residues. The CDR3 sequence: CASSLPRGSGGKNIQYF. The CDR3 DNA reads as TGTGCCAGCAGCCTCCCGAGGGGTAGCGGGGGGAAAAACATTCAGTACTTC.